This T cell receptor beta chain was sequenced for a study of blood T cell repertoires in COVID-19. On the study more broadly: The United States, Italy and Spain supplied acute and convalescent COVID-19 samples. The analysed material was cDNA or gDNA that came from T cells, B-cell-depleted T cells, or PBMCs.

The CDR3 sequence is 14 residues long. The V end was cut by 8 bases, the J end by 4 bases, with 15 bases between. Germline V gene sequence: CDR1 MNHEY, CDR2 SVGAGI. In the source study's methods: Reference gene primer amplification gave nucleated cell count estimates. Produced via immunoSEQ multiplex PCR; TCRdb's table is partial and in-frame only. V, J and clone size are those of that table, while D and trimming were read from the DNA. The data show some 99,000 clones, about 87% seen once. The TCR comes from a woman between 45 and 60 years old with acute or convalescent COVID-19. The specimen was peripheral blood. The V and J genes are TRBV6-5 and TRBJ1-5; D gene unclear. For the CDR3, the DNA is TGTGCCAGCGACTATATGGGCAGTAATCAGCCCCAGCATTTT. Amino acids: CASDYMGSNQPQHF.